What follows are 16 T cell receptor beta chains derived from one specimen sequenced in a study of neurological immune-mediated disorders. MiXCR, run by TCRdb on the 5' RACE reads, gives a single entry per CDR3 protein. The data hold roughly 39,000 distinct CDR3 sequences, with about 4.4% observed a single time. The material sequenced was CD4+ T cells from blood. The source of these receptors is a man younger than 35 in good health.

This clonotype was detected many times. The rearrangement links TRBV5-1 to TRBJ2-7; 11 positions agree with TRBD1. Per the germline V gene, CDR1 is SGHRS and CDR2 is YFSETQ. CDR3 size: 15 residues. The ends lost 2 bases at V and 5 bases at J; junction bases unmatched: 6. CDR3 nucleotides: TGCGCCAGCAGCTTCACCGGGACAGGGGGAGACGAGCAGTACTTC. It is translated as CASSFTGTGGDEQYF.

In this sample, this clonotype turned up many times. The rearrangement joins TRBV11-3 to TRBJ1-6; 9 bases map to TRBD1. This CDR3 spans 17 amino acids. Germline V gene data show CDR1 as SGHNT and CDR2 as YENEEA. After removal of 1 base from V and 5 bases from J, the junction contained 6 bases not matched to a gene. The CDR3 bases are TGTGCCAGCAGCTTAGCACGCCGGGACAGGGATAATTCACCCCTCCACTTT. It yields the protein CASSLARRDRDNSPLHF. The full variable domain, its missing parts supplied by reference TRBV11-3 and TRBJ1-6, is EAGVVQSPRYKIIEKKQPVAFWCNPISGHNTLYWYLQNLGQGPELLIRYENEEAVDDSQLPKDRFSAERLKGVDSTLKIQPAELGDSAVYLCASSLARRDRDNSPLHFGNGTRLTVT.

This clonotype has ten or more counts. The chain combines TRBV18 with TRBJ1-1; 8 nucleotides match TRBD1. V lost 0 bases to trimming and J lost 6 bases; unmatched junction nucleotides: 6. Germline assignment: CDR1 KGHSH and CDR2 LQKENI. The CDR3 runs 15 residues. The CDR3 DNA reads TGTGCCAGCTCACCACCTTTGGACAGGGTGTCTGAAGCTTTCTTT. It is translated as CASSPPLDRVSEAFF.

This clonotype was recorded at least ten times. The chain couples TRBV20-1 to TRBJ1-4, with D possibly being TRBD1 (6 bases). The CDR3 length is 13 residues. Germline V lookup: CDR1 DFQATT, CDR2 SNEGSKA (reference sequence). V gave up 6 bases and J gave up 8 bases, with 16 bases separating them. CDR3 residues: CSAPGGPLEKLFF. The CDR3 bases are TGCAGTGCCCCCGGGGGGCCCCTGGAAAAACTGTTTTTT.

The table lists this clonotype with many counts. In DNA, the CDR3 is TGCGCCAGCAGCTTGGATGGCGGGTCCTACGAGCAGTACTTC. Translated: CASSLDGGSYEQYF. This chain connects TRBV5-1 to TRBJ2-7, with D perhaps matching TRBD2 (5 bases). The CDR3 contains 14 residues. The V and J ends lost 0 bases and 1 base respectively, with 8 bases between them. Germline V gives CDR1 SGHRS, CDR2 YFSETQ.

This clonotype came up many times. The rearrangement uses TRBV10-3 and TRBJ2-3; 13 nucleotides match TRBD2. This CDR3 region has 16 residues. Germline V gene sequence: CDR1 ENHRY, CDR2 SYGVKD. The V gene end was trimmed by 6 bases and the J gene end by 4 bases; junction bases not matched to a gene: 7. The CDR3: CAISDPGTSGADTQYF. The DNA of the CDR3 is TGTGCCATCAGCGACCCCGGGACTAGCGGGGCAGATACGCAGTATTTT.

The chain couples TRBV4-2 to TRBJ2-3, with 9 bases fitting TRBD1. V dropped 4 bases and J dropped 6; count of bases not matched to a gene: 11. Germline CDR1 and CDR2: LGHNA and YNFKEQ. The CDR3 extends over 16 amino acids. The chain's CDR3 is CASSLSLGTGYDTQYF. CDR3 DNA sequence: TGTGCCAGCAGCCTGTCCCTCGGGACAGGGTATGATACGCAGTATTTT.

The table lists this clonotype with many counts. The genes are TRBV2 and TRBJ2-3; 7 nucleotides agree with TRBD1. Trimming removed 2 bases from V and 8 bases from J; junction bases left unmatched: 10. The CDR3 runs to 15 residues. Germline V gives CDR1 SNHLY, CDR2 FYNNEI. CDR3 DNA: TGTGCCAGCAGTGAAACAGGGGCGAGCACGGGTACGCAGTATTTT. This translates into CASSETGASTGTQYF.

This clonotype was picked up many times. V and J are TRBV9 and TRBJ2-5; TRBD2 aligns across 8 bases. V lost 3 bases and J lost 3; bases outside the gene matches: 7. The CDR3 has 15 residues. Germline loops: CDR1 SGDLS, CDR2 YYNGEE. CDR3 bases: TGTGCCAGCAGCGATGGACTAGCAGTTAAAGAGACCCAGTACTTC. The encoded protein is CASSDGLAVKETQYF.

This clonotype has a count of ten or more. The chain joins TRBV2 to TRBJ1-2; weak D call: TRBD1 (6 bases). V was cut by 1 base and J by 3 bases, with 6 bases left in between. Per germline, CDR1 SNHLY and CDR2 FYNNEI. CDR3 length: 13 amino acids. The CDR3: CASSEGTDYGYTF. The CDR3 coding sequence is TGTGCCAGCAGTGAAGGGACAGACTATGGCTACACCTTC.

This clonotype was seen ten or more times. The CDR3 region is CASSYSGGSAYGYTF. In DNA, the CDR3 is TGTGCCAGCAGTTACTCGGGTGGGTCGGCCTATGGCTACACCTTC. The chain combines TRBV6-5 with TRBJ1-2; D is uncertain. Per the germline V gene, CDR1 is MNHEY and CDR2 is SVGAGI. The CDR3 spans 15 residues. Deletions cut 0 bases from V and 4 bases from J, with 12 bases between.

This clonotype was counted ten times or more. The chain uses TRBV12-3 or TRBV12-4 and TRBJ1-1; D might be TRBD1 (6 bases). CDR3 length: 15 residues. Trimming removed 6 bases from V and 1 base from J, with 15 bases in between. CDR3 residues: CASRPRGAGNTEAFF. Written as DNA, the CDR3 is TGTGCCAGCAGACCACGGGGGGCTGGGAACACTGAAGCTTTCTTT.

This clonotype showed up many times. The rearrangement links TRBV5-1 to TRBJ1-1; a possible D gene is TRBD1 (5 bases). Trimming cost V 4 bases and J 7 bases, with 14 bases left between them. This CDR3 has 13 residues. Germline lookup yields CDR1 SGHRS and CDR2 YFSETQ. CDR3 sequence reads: CASSGQGSGEAFF. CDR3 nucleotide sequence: TGCGCCAGCAGCGGTCAGGGAAGTGGTGAAGCTTTCTTT.

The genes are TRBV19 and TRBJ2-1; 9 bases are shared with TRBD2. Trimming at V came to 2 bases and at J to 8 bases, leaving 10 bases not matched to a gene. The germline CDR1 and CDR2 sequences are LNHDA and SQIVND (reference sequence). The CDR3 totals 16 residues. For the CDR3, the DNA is TGTGCCAGTAGTATAAGGTCTCGCGGGGGGGCGGATGAGCAGTTCTTC. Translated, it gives CASSIRSRGGADEQFF. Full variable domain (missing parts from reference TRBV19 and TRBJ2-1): DGGITQSPKYLFRKEGQNVTLSCEQNLNHDAMYWYRQDPGQGLRLIYYSQIVNDFQKGDIAEGYSVSREKKESFPLTVTSAQKNPTAFYLCASSIRSRGGADEQFFGPGTRLTVL.

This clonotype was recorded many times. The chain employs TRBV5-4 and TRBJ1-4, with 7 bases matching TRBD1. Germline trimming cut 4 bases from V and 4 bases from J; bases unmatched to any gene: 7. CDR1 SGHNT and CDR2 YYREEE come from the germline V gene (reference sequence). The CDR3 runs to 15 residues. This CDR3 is CASSENRGLNEKLFF. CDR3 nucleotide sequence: TGTGCCAGCAGCGAAAACAGGGGCCTTAATGAAAAACTGTTTTTT. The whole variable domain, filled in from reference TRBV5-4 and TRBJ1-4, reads ETGVTQSPTHLIKTRGQQVTLRCSSQSGHNTVSWYQQALGQGPQFIFQYYREEENGRGNFPPRFSGLQFPNYSSELNVNALELDDSALYLCASSENRGLNEKLFFGSGTQLSVL.

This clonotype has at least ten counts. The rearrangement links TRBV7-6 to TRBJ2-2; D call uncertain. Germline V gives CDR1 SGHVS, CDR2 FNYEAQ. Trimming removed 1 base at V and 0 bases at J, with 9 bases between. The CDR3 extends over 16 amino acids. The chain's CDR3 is CASSLEATANTGELFF. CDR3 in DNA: TGTGCCAGCAGCTTAGAGGCCACCGCGAACACCGGGGAGCTGTTTTTT.